Listed here are 20 T cell receptor beta chains from one sample, sequenced in a study of blood T cell repertoires in COVID-19. Assay used: immunoSEQ multiplex PCR; TCRdb lists only in-frame clones, some missing. The repertoire holds about 100,000 clones, with 85% to 90% as singletons. Sample: peripheral blood. The receptors come from a human donor in a cohort sampled during active COVID-19.

The chain joins TRBV5-4 to TRBJ2-5, with 10 bases aligning to TRBD2. Germline CDR1 SGHNT, CDR2 YYREEE (reference sequence). This CDR3 region has 15 residues. J lost 3 bases, V lost 3 bases, and 5 bases had no gene match. This CDR3 is CASSSVSGGKETQYF. In DNA, the CDR3 is TGTGCCAGCAGCTCCGTTAGCGGGGGGAAAGAGACCCAGTACTTC.

This clone was observed a few times. The rearrangement joins TRBV5-4 to TRBJ2-7; 11 nucleotides align to TRBD2. Germline lookup yields CDR1 SGHNT and CDR2 YYREEE (reference sequence). CDR3 size: 15 residues. J gave up 2 bases and V 3 bases, and 4 bases lay outside the gene matches. The CDR3 region has the DNA TGTGCCAGCAGCTCGGGGACTAGCGGACCCTACGAGCAGTACTTC. Amino acids: CASSSGTSGPYEQYF.

The chain joins TRBV2 to TRBJ2-1, with TRBD2 matching over 10 bases. Germline lookup yields CDR1 SNHLY and CDR2 FYNNEI. The J segment lost 5 bases and the V segment lost 6 bases, leaving 10 bases of the junction unmatched. This CDR3 spans 16 amino acids. The DNA of the CDR3 is TGTGCCAGCAGGAAAGAAAGCGGGAGGGCCGACAATGAGCAGTTCTTC. Its protein product is CASRKESGRADNEQFF.

CDR3 loop: CAISEGRERGEQFF. Written as DNA, the CDR3 is TGTGCCATCAGTGAAGGGCGGGAGCGGGGTGAGCAGTTCTTC. The chain joins TRBV10-3 to TRBJ2-1; 7 nucleotides line up with TRBD2. V trimming: 3 bases; J trimming: 9 bases; junction bases outside the gene matches: 8. The germline gives CDR1 ENHRY, CDR2 SYGVKD. The CDR3 loop spans 14 amino acids.

The gene calls are TRBV28 and TRBJ1-4; perhaps TRBD1 as D (6 bases). Germline loops: CDR1 MDHEN, CDR2 SYDVKM. The CDR3 has 15 amino acids. V was shortened by 6 bases and J by 5 bases, with 16 bases between the two germline ends. DNA of the CDR3: TGTGCCAGCAGCACATCCGACAGGAGAAATGAAAAACTGTTTTTT. Protein product: CASSTSDRRNEKLFF.

The V call is TRBV6-6, the J call TRBJ1-1; TRBD1 might be the D (6 bases). The germline V gene encodes CDR1 MNHNY and CDR2 SVGAGI (reference sequence). The CDR3 covers 13 residues. Trimming stripped 6 bases from V and 10 bases from J, with 18 bases between. The chain's CDR3 is CASSFDYRDIAFF. CDR3 in DNA: TGTGCCAGCAGCTTTGACTACAGGGATATAGCTTTCTTT.

The gene calls are TRBV27 and TRBJ1-2, with 12 bases matching TRBD1. CDR3 length: 15 residues. CDR1 is MNHEY and CDR2 is SMNVEV in the germline V gene (reference sequence). With 5 bases clipped from V and 7 bases from J, the junction kept 8 bases outside the gene matches. This CDR3 is CASSLGTGGMSGYTF. Written as DNA, the CDR3 is TGTGCCAGCAGTCTCGGGACAGGGGGCATGAGTGGCTACACCTTC.

This chain uses TRBV6-2 or TRBV6-3 with TRBJ1-2, with 7 nucleotides matching TRBD1. The germline gives CDR1 MNHEY, CDR2 SVGEGT. The CDR3 runs 17 residues. V shed 6 bases, J shed 7 bases, and the junction held 20 bases outside the gene matches. The CDR3 reads CASSQFGTDTTMRGYTF. DNA for the CDR3: TGTGCCAGCAGCCAATTCGGGACAGATACTACTATGCGTGGCTACACCTTC.

This sequence joins TRBV4-3 and TRBJ1-6; 7 bases agree with TRBD1. V lost 0 bases to trimming and J lost 7 bases; unmatched junction nucleotides: 6. This CDR3 comprises 16 residues. Germline CDR1 is LGHNA and CDR2 is YSLEER. CDR3 DNA sequence: TGCGCCAGCAGCCAAGATGTGACAGGGCTGAATTCACCCCTCCACTTT. Protein: CASSQDVTGLNSPLHF.

The chain carries TRBV7-9 and TRBJ2-5, with TRBD1 matching over 8 bases. The CDR3 is made up of 16 amino acids. Trimming at V came to 1 base and at J to 5 bases, leaving 9 bases not matched to a gene. The germline gives CDR1 SEHNR, CDR2 FQNEAQ (reference sequence). CDR3 residues: CASSLGGQAPLETQYF. For the CDR3, the DNA is TGTGCCAGCAGCTTAGGGGGACAGGCTCCCCTGGAGACCCAGTACTTC.

This chain links TRBV21-1 with TRBJ2-6; the table calls TRBD1, which could not be checked here. TRBV21-1 is a documented pseudogene. The CDR3 loop spans 17 amino acids. The DNA of the CDR3 is TGTGCCAGCAGCATCCTAACAGGCTGGACTGGGGCCAACGTCCTGACTTTC. Protein sequence: CASSILTGWTGANVLTF.

The chain carries TRBV28 and TRBJ1-5; 12 bases match TRBD1. V shed 6 bases, J shed 1 base, and the junction held 7 bases outside the gene matches. The germline CDR1 and CDR2 sequences are MDHEN and SYDVKM. CDR3 length: 17 amino acids. The CDR3, as DNA: TGTGCCAGCAGCCGGGACAGGGGGCGCAGAAGCAATCAGCCCCAGCATTTT. This gives the protein CASSRDRGRRSNQPQHF.

The chain carries TRBV5-1 and TRBJ1-3; the D is unclear. CDR1 is SGHRS, CDR2 YFSETQ, per germline. The V gene lost 5 bases and the J gene lost 0 bases, with 15 bases spanning the gap. This CDR3 is 16 amino acids long. The CDR3 loop is CASSADEGRSGNTIYF. As DNA, the CDR3 is TGCGCCAGCAGTGCGGATGAGGGTCGCTCTGGAAACACCATATATTTT.

The chain recombines TRBV4-2 with TRBJ2-7; D is perhaps TRBD2 (6 bases). Deletions cut 4 bases from V and 0 bases from J, with 13 bases between. Per germline, CDR1 LGHNA and CDR2 YNFKEQ. This CDR3 has 15 amino acids. CDR3 bases: TGTGCCAGCAGCCGGGTAGCGGTTACCTCCTACGAGCAGTACTTC. Translated, it gives CASSRVAVTSYEQYF.

The V call is TRBV27, the J call TRBJ1-2, with D perhaps TRBD1 (5 bases). V gave up 8 bases and J gave up 2 bases, with 12 bases separating them. Germline V gene lookup returns CDR1 MNHEY and CDR2 SMNVEV (reference sequence). This CDR3 is built from 13 residues. The CDR3 loop is CASSPEGNYGYTF. DNA of the CDR3: TGTGCCAGCTCCCCGGAGGGGAACTATGGCTACACCTTC.

A few counts support this clone. The gene calls are TRBV24-1 and TRBJ2-3, with 8 positions matching TRBD1. The trim removed 5 bases at V and 2 bases at J, leaving 17 bases unmatched. The germline V gene has CDR1 KGHDR and CDR2 SFDVKD. CDR3 length equals 19 residues. CDR3 in DNA: TGTGCCACCAGTGGCCGCTCAAACAGGGGGGAAGGATTCACAGATACGCAGTATTTT. This gives the protein CATSGRSNRGEGFTDTQYF.

The chain links TRBV5-5 to TRBJ1-1; 9 positions agree with TRBD1. The ends lost 4 bases at V and 3 bases at J; junction bases unmatched: 7. Germline-derived CDR1 and CDR2 are SGHKS and YYEKEE (reference sequence). CDR3 length equals 15 residues. The CDR3 coding sequence is TGTGCCAGCAGCGGCTACAGGGGGCCCTACACTGAAGCTTTCTTT. Translation gives CASSGYRGPYTEAFF. The entire variable domain, with the rest obtained from reference TRBV5-5 and TRBJ1-1, is as follows: DAGVTQSPTHLIKTRGQQVTLRCSPISGHKSVSWYQQVLGQGPQFIFQYYEKEERGRGNFPDRFSARQFPNYSSELNVNALLLGDSALYLCASSGYRGPYTEAFFGQGTRLTVV.

This chain uses TRBV3-1 (or the pseudogene TRBV3-2) with TRBJ2-7; D is uncertain. The germline V and J ends were trimmed by 0 bases and 6 bases, with 9 bases remaining between them. Germline-derived CDR1 and CDR2 are LGHDT and YNNKEL (reference sequence). The CDR3 loop spans 13 amino acids. The CDR3 nucleotides are TGTGCCAGCAGCCAAGATGTGGCAGTCGAGCAGTACTTC. Its protein is CASSQDVAVEQYF.

This clone was observed once. The chain joins TRBV7-2 to TRBJ2-2; perhaps TRBD2 as D (7 bases). V gave up 1 base and J gave up 3 bases, with 12 bases separating them. CDR3 size: 16 residues. The germline V gene encodes CDR1 SGHTA and CDR2 FQGNSA. The CDR3 DNA reads TGTGCCAGCAGCTTAGTTGCGGGGGCGGACACCGGGGAGCTGTTTTTT. This gives the protein CASSLVAGADTGELFF.

The V call is TRBV28, the J call TRBJ1-5, with D tentatively TRBD1 (6 bases). Germline loops: CDR1 MDHEN, CDR2 SYDVKM. V dropped 1 base and J dropped 7 bases, with 11 bases sitting between them. This CDR3 region has 14 residues. CDR3 protein: CASSLSGVQQPQHF. CDR3 DNA: TGTGCCAGCAGTTTATCAGGGGTACAACAGCCCCAGCATTTT. Filled out from reference TRBV28 and TRBJ1-5, the complete variable domain reads DVKVTQSSRYLVKRTGEKVFLECVQDMDHENMFWYRQDPGLGLRLIYFSYDVKMKEKGDIPEGYSVSREKKERFSLILESASTNQTSMYLCASSLSGVQQPQHFGDGTRLSIL.